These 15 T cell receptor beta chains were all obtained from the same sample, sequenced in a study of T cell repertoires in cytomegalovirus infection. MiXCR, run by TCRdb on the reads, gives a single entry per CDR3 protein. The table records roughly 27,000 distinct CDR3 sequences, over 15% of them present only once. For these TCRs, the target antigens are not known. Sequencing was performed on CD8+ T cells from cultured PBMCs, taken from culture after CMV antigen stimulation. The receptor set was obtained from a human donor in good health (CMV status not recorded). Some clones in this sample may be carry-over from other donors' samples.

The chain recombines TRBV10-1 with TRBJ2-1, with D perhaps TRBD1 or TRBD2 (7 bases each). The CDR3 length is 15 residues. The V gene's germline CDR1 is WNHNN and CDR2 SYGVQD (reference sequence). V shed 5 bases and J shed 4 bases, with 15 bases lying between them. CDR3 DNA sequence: TGCGCCAGCAGTCGTGGCGGGGGACAGTACAATGAGCAGTTCTTC. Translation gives CASSRGGGQYNEQFF.

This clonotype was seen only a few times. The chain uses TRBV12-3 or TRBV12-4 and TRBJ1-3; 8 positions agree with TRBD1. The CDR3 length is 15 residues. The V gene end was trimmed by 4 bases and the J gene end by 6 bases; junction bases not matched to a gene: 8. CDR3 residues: CASSSPGQDVNTIYF. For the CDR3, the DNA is TGTGCCAGCAGTTCCCCGGGACAGGACGTAAACACCATATATTTT.

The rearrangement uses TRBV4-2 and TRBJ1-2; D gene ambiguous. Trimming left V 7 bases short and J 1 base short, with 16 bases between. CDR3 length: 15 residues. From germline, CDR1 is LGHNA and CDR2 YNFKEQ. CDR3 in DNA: TGTGCCAGCACGGCCAGCGCGCTGAATAACTATGGCTACACCTTC. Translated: CASTASALNNYGYTF.

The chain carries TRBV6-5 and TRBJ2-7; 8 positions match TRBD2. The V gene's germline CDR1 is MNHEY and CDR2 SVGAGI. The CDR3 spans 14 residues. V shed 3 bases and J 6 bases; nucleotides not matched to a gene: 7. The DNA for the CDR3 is TGTGCCAGCAGTTATCTGGGACTAGGGGGCGAGCAGTACTTC. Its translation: CASSYLGLGGEQYF.

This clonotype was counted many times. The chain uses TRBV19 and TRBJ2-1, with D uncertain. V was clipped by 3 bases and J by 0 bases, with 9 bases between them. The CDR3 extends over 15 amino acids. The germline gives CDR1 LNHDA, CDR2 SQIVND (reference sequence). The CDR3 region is CASSIGPSSYNEQFF. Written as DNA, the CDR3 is TGTGCCAGTAGTATTGGCCCGAGCTCCTACAATGAGCAGTTCTTC.

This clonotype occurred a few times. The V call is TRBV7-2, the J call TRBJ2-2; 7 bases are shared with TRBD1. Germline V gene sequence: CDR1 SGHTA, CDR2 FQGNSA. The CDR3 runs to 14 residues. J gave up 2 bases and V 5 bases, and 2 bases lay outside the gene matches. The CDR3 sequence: CASSRTGNTGELFF. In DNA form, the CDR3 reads TGTGCCAGCAGCAGGACAGGCAACACCGGGGAGCTGTTTTTT.

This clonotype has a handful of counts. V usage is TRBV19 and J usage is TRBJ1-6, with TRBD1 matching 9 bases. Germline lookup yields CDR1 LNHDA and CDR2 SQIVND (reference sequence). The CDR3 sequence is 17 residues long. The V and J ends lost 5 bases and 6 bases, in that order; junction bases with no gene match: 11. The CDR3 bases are TGTGCCAGTAGTTTCCTAACACCGGGACAGGGTAATTCACCCCTCCACTTT. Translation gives CASSFLTPGQGNSPLHF.

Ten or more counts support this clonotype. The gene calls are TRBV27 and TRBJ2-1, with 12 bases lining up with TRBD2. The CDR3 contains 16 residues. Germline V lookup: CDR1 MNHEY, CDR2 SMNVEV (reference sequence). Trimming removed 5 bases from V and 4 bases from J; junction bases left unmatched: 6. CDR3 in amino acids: CASSALGTSGYNEQFF. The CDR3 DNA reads TGTGCCAGCAGTGCCTTGGGGACTAGCGGGTACAATGAGCAGTTCTTC.

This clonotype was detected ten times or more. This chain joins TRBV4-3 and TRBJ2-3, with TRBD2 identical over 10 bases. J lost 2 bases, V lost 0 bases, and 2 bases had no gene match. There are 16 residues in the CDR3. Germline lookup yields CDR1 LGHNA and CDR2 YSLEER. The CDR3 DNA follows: TGCGCCAGCAGCCAAGAGCTAGCGGGGGACACAGATACGCAGTATTTT. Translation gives CASSQELAGDTDTQYF.

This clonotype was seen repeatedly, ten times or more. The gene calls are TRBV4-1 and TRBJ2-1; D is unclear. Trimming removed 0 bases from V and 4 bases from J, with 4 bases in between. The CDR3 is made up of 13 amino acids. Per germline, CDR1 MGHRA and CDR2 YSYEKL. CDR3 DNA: TGCGCCAGCAGCCAAGAAAAATACAATGAGCAGTTCTTC. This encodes CASSQEKYNEQFF.

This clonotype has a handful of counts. CDR3 sequence: CSAPFGGVSTNYGYTF. The DNA for the CDR3 is TGCAGTGCCCCCTTCGGAGGGGTATCGACTAACTATGGCTACACCTTC. The chain carries TRBV20-1 and TRBJ1-2, with D perhaps TRBD1 (5 bases). V was cut by 6 bases and J by 0 bases, with 20 bases left in between. Germline V gene sequence: CDR1 DFQATT, CDR2 SNEGSKA (reference sequence). The CDR3 is 16 residues long.

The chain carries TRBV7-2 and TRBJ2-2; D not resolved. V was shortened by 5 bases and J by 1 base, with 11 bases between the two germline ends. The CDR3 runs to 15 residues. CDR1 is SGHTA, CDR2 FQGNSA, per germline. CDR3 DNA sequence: TGTGCCAGCAGCCCCAATTTGGTGAACACCGGGGAGCTGTTTTTT. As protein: CASSPNLVNTGELFF. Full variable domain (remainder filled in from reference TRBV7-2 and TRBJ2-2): GAGVSQSPSNKVTEKGKDVELRCDPISGHTALYWYRQSLGQGLEFLIYFQGNSAPDKSGLPSDRFSAERTGGSVSTLTIQRTQQEDSAVYLCASSPNLVNTGELFFGEGSRLTVL.

CDR3 sequence: CASSPRLGLTDTQYF. The DNA of the CDR3 is TGTGCCAGCAGCCCCCGATTAGGGCTCACGGATACGCAGTATTTT. The rearrangement uses TRBV28 and TRBJ2-3, with D unclear. The CDR3 loop spans 15 amino acids. Between the trimmed V and J ends, which lost 6 bases and 6 bases, there was a span of 19 bases. Germline CDR1 MDHEN, CDR2 SYDVKM.

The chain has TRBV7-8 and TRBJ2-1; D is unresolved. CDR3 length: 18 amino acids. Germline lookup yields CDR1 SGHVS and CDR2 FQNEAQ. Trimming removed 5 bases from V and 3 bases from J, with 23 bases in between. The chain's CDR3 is CASSPYRVAENGYNEQFF. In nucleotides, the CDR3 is TGTGCCAGCAGCCCCTATAGGGTGGCGGAAAACGGCTACAATGAGCAGTTCTTC.

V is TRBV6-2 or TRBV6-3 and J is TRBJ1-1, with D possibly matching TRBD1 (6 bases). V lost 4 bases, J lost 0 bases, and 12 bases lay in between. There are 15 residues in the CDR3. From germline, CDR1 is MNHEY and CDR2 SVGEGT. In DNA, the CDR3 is TGTGCCAGCAGTTGGCAATGGACAGTGAACACTGAAGCTTTCTTT. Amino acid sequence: CASSWQWTVNTEAFF.